This TCR beta chain was recorded in a study of blood T cell repertoires in COVID-19. Trimming pared 4 bases from V and 7 bases from J, leaving 14 bases between. In germline, CDR1 is LNHNV, CDR2 YYDKDF (reference sequence). The CDR3 consists of 15 residues. Profiled with immunoSEQ multiplex PCR; TCRdb holds only in-frame clones, not every one. This repertoire shows 120,000 to 150,000 clones, 65% to 80% found once; its top ten account for around 13%. The chain joins TRBV15 to TRBJ1-6; a weak D match, TRBD1 (5 bases). The TCR was taken from an older man with acute or convalescent COVID-19. Sequencing used peripheral blood. For the CDR3, the DNA is TGTGCCACCAGCATGGGACTCCCAGGCAATTCACCCCTCCACTTT. Protein product: CATSMGLPGNSPLHF.